The clone carrying this TCR beta chain showed up many times. Trimming took off 3 bases at V and 2 bases at J, with 11 bases between the two ends. Germline loops: CDR1 SGHTA, CDR2 FQGNSA. The CDR3 runs 14 residues. The data were taken from a study of T cells in Graves' hyperthyroidism and ophthalmopathy. RNA transcripts served as the template for amplifying TCR beta CDR3 regions. The TCR CDR3 was amplified in a first-round RT-PCR using the HTBI primer set. TCRdb reprocessed the multiplex PCR reads with MiXCR, giving one entry per CDR3 protein. The sample lists more than 300,000 distinct CDR3 sequences; 14% were seen once.

The chain employs TRBV7-2 and TRBJ2-7, with D perhaps matching TRBD2 (6 bases). The sequence derives from a woman aged 25 to 39 with Graves' ophthalmopathy. The sample consisted of blood. The chain's CDR3 is CASSFGLPTYEQYF. CDR3 nucleotide sequence: TGTGCCAGCAGCTTCGGACTACCTACCTACGAGCAGTACTTC. The whole variable domain, remainder taken from reference TRBV7-2 and TRBJ2-7, is GAGVSQSPSNKVTEKGKDVELRCDPISGHTALYWYRQSLGQGLEFLIYFQGNSAPDKSGLPSDRFSAERTGGSVSTLTIQRTQQEDSAVYLCASSFGLPTYEQYFGPGTRLTVT.